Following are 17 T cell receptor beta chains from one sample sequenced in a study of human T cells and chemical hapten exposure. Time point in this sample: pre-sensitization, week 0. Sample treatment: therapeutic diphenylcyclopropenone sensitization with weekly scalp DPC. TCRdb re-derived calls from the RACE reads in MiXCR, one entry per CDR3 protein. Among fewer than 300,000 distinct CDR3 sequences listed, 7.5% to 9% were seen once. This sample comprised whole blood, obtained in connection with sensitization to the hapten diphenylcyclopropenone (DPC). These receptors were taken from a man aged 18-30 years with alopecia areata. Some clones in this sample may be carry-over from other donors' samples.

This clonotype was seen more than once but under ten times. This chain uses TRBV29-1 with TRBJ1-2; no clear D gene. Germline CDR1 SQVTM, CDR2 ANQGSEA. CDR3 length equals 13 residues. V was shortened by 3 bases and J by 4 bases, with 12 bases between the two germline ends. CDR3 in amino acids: CSVESGAPYGYTF. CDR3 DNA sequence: TGCAGCGTTGAGTCAGGCGCCCCCTATGGCTACACCTTC.

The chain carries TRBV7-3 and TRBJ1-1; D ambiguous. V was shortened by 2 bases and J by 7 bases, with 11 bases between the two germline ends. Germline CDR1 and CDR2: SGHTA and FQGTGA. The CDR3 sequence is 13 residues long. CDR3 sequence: CASSLDVGDEAFF. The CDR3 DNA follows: TGTGCCAGCAGCTTAGACGTGGGTGATGAAGCTTTCTTT. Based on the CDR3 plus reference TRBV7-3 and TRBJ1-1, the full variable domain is GAGVSQTPSNKVTEKGKYVELRCDPISGHTALYWYRQSLGQGPEFLIYFQGTGAADDSGLPNDRFFAVRPEGSVSTLKIQRTERGDSAVYLCASSLDVGDEAFFGQGTRLTVV.

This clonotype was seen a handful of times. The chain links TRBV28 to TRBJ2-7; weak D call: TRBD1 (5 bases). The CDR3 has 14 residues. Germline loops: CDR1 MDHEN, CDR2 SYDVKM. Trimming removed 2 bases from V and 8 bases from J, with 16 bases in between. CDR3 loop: CASSLSNRPGQQYF. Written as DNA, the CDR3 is TGTGCCAGCAGTTTAAGTAACAGGCCTGGGCAGCAGTACTTC.

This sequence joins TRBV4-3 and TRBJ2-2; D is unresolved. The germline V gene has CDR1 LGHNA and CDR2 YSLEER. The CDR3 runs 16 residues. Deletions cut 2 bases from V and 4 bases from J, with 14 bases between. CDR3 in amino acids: CASSQSRLAGTGELFF. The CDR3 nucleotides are TGCGCCAGCAGCCAATCAAGGTTGGCCGGCACCGGGGAGCTGTTTTTT.

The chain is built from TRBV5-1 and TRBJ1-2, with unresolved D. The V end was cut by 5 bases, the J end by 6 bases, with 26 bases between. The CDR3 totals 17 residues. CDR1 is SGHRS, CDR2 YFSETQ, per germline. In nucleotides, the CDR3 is TGCGCCAGCAGTCAGATCGGAATTAAAACCCAAATGGATGGCTACACCTTC. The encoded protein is CASSQIGIKTQMDGYTF. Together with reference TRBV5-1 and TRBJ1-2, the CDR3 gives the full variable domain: KAGVTQTPRYLIKTRGQQVTLSCSPISGHRSVSWYQQTPGQGLQFLFEYFSETQRNKGNFPGRFSGRQFSNSRSEMNVSTLELGDSALYLCASSQIGIKTQMDGYTFGSGTRLTVV.

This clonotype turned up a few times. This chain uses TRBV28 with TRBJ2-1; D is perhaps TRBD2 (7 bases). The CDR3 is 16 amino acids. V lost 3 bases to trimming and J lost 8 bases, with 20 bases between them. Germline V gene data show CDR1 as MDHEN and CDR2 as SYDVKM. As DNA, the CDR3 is TGTGCCAGCAGTTTGCGAGGGGGAGGGTTAGACGATGAGCAGTTCTTC. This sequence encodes CASSLRGGGLDDEQFF.

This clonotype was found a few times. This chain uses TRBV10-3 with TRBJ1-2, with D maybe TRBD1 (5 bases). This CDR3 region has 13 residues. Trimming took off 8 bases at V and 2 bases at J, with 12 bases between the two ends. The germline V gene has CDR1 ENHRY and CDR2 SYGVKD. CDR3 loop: CAIQKGSNYGYTF. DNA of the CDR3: TGTGCCATCCAGAAGGGGTCAAACTATGGCTACACCTTC.

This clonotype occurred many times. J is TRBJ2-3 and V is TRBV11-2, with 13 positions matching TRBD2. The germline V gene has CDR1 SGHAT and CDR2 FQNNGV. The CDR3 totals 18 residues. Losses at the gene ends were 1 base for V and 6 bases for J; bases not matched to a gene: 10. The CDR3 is CASSLAETSGGPGDTQYF. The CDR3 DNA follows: TGTGCCAGCAGCTTAGCGGAGACTAGCGGGGGGCCTGGGGATACGCAGTATTTT.

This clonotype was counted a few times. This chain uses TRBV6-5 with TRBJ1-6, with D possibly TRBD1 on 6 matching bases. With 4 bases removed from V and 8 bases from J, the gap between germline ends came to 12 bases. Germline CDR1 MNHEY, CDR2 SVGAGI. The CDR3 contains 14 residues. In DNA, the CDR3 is TGTGCCAGCAGTTCACAGGGTTTTGATTCACCCCTCCACTTT. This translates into CASSSQGFDSPLHF.

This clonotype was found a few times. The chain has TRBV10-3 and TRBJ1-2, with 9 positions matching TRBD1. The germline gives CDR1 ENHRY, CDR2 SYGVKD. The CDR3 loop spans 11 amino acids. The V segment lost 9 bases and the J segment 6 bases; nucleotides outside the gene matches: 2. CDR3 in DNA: TGTGCCATGACAGGGGGTGATGGCTACACCTTC. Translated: CAMTGGDGYTF.

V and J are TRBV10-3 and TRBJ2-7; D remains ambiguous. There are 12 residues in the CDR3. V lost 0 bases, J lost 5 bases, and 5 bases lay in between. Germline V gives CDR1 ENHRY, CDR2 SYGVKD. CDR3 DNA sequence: TGTGCCATCAGTGAGTCGTGGCACGAGCAGTACTTC. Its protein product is CAISESWHEQYF.

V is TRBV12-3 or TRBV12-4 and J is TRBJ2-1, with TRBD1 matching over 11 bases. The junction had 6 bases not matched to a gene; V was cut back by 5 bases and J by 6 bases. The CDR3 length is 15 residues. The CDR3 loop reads CASSPGQGALNEQFF. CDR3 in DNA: TGTGCCAGCAGTCCCGGACAGGGGGCGCTCAATGAGCAGTTCTTC.

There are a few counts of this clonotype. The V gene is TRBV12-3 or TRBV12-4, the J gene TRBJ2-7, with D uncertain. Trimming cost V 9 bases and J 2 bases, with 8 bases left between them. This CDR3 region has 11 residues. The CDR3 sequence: CASPAPYEQYF. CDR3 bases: TGTGCCAGTCCGGCTCCCTACGAGCAGTACTTC.

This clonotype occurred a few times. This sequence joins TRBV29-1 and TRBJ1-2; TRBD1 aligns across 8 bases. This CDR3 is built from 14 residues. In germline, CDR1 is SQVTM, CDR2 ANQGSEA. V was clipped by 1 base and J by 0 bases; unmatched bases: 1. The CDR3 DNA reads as TGCAGCGTTGAAGTGACAGGGGCTAACTATGGCTACACCTTC. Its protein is CSVEVTGANYGYTF.

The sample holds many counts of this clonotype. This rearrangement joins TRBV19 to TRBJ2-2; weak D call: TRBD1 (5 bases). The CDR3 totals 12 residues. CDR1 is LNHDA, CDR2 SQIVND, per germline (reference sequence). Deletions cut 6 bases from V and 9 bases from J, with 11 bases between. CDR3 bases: TGTGCCAGTAGATCAGGGAAGCGGGAGCTGTTTTTT. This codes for CASRSGKRELFF.

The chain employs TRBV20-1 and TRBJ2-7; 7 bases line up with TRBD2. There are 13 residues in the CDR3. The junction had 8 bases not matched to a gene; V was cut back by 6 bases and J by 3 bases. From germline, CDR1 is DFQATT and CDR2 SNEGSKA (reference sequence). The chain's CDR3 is CSAQASGGYEQYV. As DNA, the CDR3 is TGCAGTGCCCAGGCTAGCGGAGGCTACGAGCAGTACGTC.

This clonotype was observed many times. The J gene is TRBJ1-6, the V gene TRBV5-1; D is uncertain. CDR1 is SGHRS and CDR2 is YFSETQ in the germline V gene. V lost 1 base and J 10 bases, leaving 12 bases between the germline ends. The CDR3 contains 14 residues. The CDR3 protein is CASSLRHPESPLHF. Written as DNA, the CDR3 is TGCGCCAGCAGCTTGAGACACCCTGAATCACCCCTCCACTTT.